Each of the 22 T cell receptor beta chains below was sequenced from the same sample in a study of T cell responses to AZD1222 COVID-19 vaccine. Produced via immunoSEQ multiplex PCR; TCRdb's table is partial and in-frame only. The sample holds 100,000 to 150,000 clones, roughly 89% seen once. The sequenced sample was peripheral blood, obtained on day 0 of AZD1222 vaccination. The origin of the receptors is an adult in good health.

The CDR3 loop reads CASRAAKGVISEKLFF. The CDR3 coding sequence is TGTGCCAGTAGAGCAGCCAAGGGTGTTATCAGTGAAAAACTGTTTTTT. The gene calls are TRBV19 and TRBJ1-4; unclear D gene. Germline V CDR1 and CDR2: LNHDA, SQIVND (reference sequence). This CDR3 has 16 residues. Between the trimmed V and J ends, which lost 6 bases and 7 bases, there was a span of 21 bases.

V is TRBV7-9 and J is TRBJ1-1, with D maybe TRBD1 (6 bases). From germline, CDR1 is SEHNR and CDR2 FQNEAQ (reference sequence). CDR3 size: 15 residues. V lost 5 bases and J lost 4, with 17 bases in between. The CDR3 protein is CASSLGGLGGTEAFF. For the CDR3, the DNA is TGTGCCAGCAGCCTAGGGGGGCTGGGGGGCACTGAAGCTTTCTTT.

This clone was seen only once. The chain recombines TRBV10-3 with TRBJ1-2; perhaps TRBD1 as D (5 bases). This CDR3 is built from 13 residues. Germline V gene lookup returns CDR1 ENHRY and CDR2 SYGVKD. Trimming cost V 11 bases and J 6 bases, with 19 bases left between them. The CDR3 reads CASGGGSAHGYTF. DNA for the CDR3: TGTGCCTCCGGGGGAGGGTCCGCCCATGGCTACACCTTC.

The rearrangement joins TRBV2 to TRBJ1-1; 8 bases are a match to TRBD1. This CDR3 has 13 amino acids. Germline loops: CDR1 SNHLY, CDR2 FYNNEI. V trimming: 4 bases; J trimming: 4 bases; junction bases outside the gene matches: 2. The CDR3 DNA reads as TGTGCCAGCAGTGGACAGGGGCCCACTGAAGCTTTCTTT. Translated: CASSGQGPTEAFF.

V is TRBV4-1 and J is TRBJ1-4; tentative D call: TRBD1 (6 bases). V lost 4 bases to trimming and J lost 4 bases, with 16 bases between them. CDR3 length: 16 amino acids. CDR1 is MGHRA, CDR2 YSYEKL, per germline. The CDR3 DNA is TGCGCCAGCAGCCGACAGGAAAGGGGGATTAATGAAAAACTGTTTTTT. Its translation: CASSRQERGINEKLFF.

The V and J genes are TRBV9 and TRBJ1-6, with 9 bases that match TRBD1. With 5 bases clipped from V and 0 bases from J, the junction kept 3 bases outside the gene matches. From germline, CDR1 is SGDLS and CDR2 YYNGEE. This CDR3 is built from 16 residues. Here the CDR3 reads CASSATGGSYNSPLHF. For the CDR3, the DNA is TGTGCCAGCAGTGCGACAGGGGGCTCCTATAATTCACCCCTCCACTTT.

V is TRBV6-5 and J is TRBJ2-3, with a possible D match to TRBD2 (6 bases). The CDR3 has 14 amino acids. The V end was cut by 5 bases, the J end by 4 bases, with 13 bases between. Germline V CDR1 and CDR2: MNHEY, SVGAGI. The CDR3 protein is CASSPREEPDTQYF. DNA for the CDR3: TGTGCCAGCAGTCCCAGGGAGGAGCCAGATACGCAGTATTTT.

V usage is TRBV6-1 and J usage is TRBJ1-1; no definite D call. There are 12 residues in the CDR3. The V end lost 3 bases, the J end lost 8 bases, and 10 bases lay between the germline ends. The germline CDR1 and CDR2 sequences are MNHNS and SASEGT. CDR3 in amino acids: CASSDVTKEAFF. The CDR3 region has the DNA TGTGCCAGCAGTGACGTGACCAAAGAAGCTTTCTTT.

This chain uses TRBV3-1 (or the pseudogene TRBV3-2) with TRBJ2-3; TRBD2 is a possible D gene (6 bases). This CDR3 spans 21 amino acids. Trimming removed 1 base from V and 4 bases from J, with 30 bases in between. Germline V gives CDR1 LGHDT, CDR2 YNNKEL (reference sequence). The CDR3 is CASSQGVFLQTSTGKADTQYF. In nucleotides, the CDR3 is TGTGCCAGCAGCCAAGGGGTGTTCCTCCAAACTAGCACCGGGAAGGCAGATACGCAGTATTTT.

The V call is TRBV5-3, the J call TRBJ1-5, with 11 bases lining up with TRBD1. TRBV5-3 is an ORF for which the function is uncertain. The CDR3 totals 19 residues. The V gene end was trimmed by 0 bases and the J gene end by 2 bases; junction bases not matched to a gene: 10. The CDR3 region is CARSLDTGTGGRGNQPQHF. In nucleotides, the CDR3 is TGTGCCAGAAGCTTGGATACCGGGACAGGGGGAAGGGGCAATCAGCCCCAGCATTTT.

V and J are TRBV7-3 and TRBJ2-1; a possible D gene is TRBD1 (6 bases). Looked up from germline, CDR1 is SGHTA and CDR2 is FQGTGA. With 2 bases removed from V and 11 bases from J, the gap between germline ends came to 16 bases. The CDR3 spans 14 residues. CDR3 sequence: CASSLEEQGRKQFF. The CDR3 nucleotides read TGTGCCAGCAGCTTAGAAGAACAGGGTAGGAAGCAGTTCTTC.

The J gene is TRBJ1-4, the V gene TRBV3-1 (or the pseudogene TRBV3-2); 10 nucleotides agree with TRBD1. Germline CDR1 is LGHDT and CDR2 is YNNKEL (reference sequence). The CDR3 has 15 amino acids. The trim removed 5 bases at V and 7 bases at J, leaving 7 bases unmatched. The CDR3 reads CASSEGQGGGEKLFF. Here the CDR3 DNA reads TGTGCCAGCAGCGAAGGACAGGGGGGTGGTGAAAAACTGTTTTTT.

The V and J genes are TRBV9 and TRBJ1-4; TRBD1 aligns across 7 bases. Germline V gene data show CDR1 as SGDLS and CDR2 as YYNGEE. The J segment lost 7 bases and the V segment lost 4 bases, leaving 13 bases of the junction unmatched. The CDR3 spans 16 residues. CDR3 amino acids: CASSPRQTPGGEKLFF. CDR3 nucleotides: TGTGCCAGCAGCCCACGACAGACGCCAGGGGGTGAAAAACTGTTTTTT. The full variable domain, completed using reference TRBV9 and TRBJ1-4, is DSGVTQTPKHLITATGQRVTLRCSPRSGDLSVYWYQQSLDQGLQFLIQYYNGEERAKGNILERFSAQQFPDLHSELNLSSLELGDSALYFCASSPRQTPGGEKLFFGSGTQLSVL.

The J gene is TRBJ2-1, the V gene TRBV2, with unresolved D. The V and J ends lost 1 base and 8 bases respectively, with 12 bases between them. Germline loops: CDR1 SNHLY, CDR2 FYNNEI. The CDR3 length is 14 residues. The CDR3 sequence: CASSEVHLIHEQFF. The CDR3 nucleotides read TGTGCCAGCAGTGAAGTACACTTAATCCATGAGCAGTTCTTC.

The chain couples TRBV15 to TRBJ2-6; possible D gene TRBD1, 5 bases. Germline values: CDR1 LNHNV, CDR2 YYDKDF (reference sequence). CDR3 length: 15 residues. Trimming left V 6 bases short and J 0 bases short, with 9 bases between. CDR3 region: CATSSGNSGANVLTF. In nucleotides, the CDR3 is TGTGCCACCAGTTCAGGGAACTCTGGGGCCAACGTCCTGACTTTC.

This sequence joins TRBV4-2 and TRBJ2-5; D may be TRBD2 (6 bases). CDR1 is LGHNA, CDR2 YNFKEQ, per germline. V shed 1 base and J shed 2 bases, with 8 bases lying between them. The CDR3 length is 14 residues. The CDR3 nucleotides are TGTGCCAGCAGCCAAGGGAGCGGGCAAGAGACCCAGTACTTC. The encoded protein is CASSQGSGQETQYF.

This chain connects TRBV30 to TRBJ2-3; D uncertain. The CDR3 sequence is 14 residues long. Germline V gives CDR1 GTSNPN, CDR2 SVGIG (reference sequence). V lost 2 bases to trimming and J lost 1 base, with 10 bases between them. The CDR3 reads CAWSPSGGTDTQYF. CDR3 DNA: TGTGCCTGGAGTCCGAGTGGGGGCACAGATACGCAGTATTTT.

The chain is built from TRBV7-9 and TRBJ2-1, with D maybe TRBD1 (6 bases). V lost 4 bases, J lost 0 bases, and 13 bases lay in between. Germline lookup yields CDR1 SEHNR and CDR2 FQNEAQ (reference sequence). This CDR3 contains 16 residues. The CDR3 region is CASSYYQGSSYNEQFF. CDR3 nucleotide sequence: TGTGCCAGCAGCTACTATCAGGGGAGCTCCTACAATGAGCAGTTCTTC.

V is TRBV10-2 and J is TRBJ2-1; D remains unclear. The CDR3 runs to 13 residues. From germline, CDR1 is WSHSY and CDR2 SAAADI. The V end lost 3 bases, the J end lost 7 bases, and 10 bases lay between the germline ends. This chain's CDR3 is CASSDKGSNEQFF. The CDR3 nucleotides read TGCGCCAGCAGTGACAAAGGCAGTAATGAGCAGTTCTTC.

CDR3 bases: TGCGCGGCAAGGAGGTCTAACACTGAAGCTTTCTTT. The encoded protein is CAARRSNTEAFF. The chain combines TRBV29-1 with TRBJ1-1; D gene uncertain. CDR1 is SQVTM, CDR2 ANQGSEA, per germline. This CDR3 is built from 12 residues.

The J gene is TRBJ1-2, the V gene TRBV6-5; D is unresolved. With 2 bases removed from V and 2 bases from J, the gap between germline ends came to 6 bases. From germline, CDR1 is MNHEY and CDR2 SVGAGI. This CDR3 has 13 residues. In nucleotides, the CDR3 is TGTGCCAGCAGTTACGGCCAGAACTATGGCTACACCTTC. Protein sequence: CASSYGQNYGYTF.

The J gene is TRBJ1-3, the V gene TRBV4-3; D not certain. Trimming removed 0 bases from V and 1 base from J, with 7 bases in between. CDR3 length: 15 amino acids. Germline CDR1 reads LGHNA; CDR2 reads YSLEER. The CDR3 here is CASSQDVGSGNTIYF. Here the CDR3 DNA reads TGCGCCAGCAGCCAAGATGTGGGATCTGGAAACACCATATATTTT.